The clone carrying this T cell receptor beta chain was counted many times. What it binds is not known. TCR beta CDR3 regions were amplified from RNA. When the TCR CDR3 underwent first-round RT-PCR, the HTBI primer set was used. Using its own MiXCR run on the multiplex PCR reads, TCRdb lists one record per CDR3 protein. This repertoire shows nearly 750,000 distinct CDR3 sequences, roughly a third found once; its top ten account for around a third. This record belongs to a study of T cells in Graves' hyperthyroidism and ophthalmopathy. General study points: The model anticipated ophthalmopathy a median around six months pre-onset.

Stability of Graves' hyperthyroidism was defined as absent ophthalmopathy progression within 18 months. Uncontrolled infection, other autoimmune disease, pregnancy or lactation excluded patients. It was around 11 ml of fresh peripheral blood that supplied the PBMCs. The CDR3 consists of 12 residues. Germline V gene sequence: CDR1 SQVTM, CDR2 ANQGSEA. V was clipped by 2 bases and J by 3 bases, with 7 bases between them. The clonotype originates from a woman aged 40-49 years with Graves' hyperthyroidism. This chain joins TRBV29-1 and TRBJ1-1, with D unresolved. Source material: blood. The CDR3 loop is CSVERFDTEAFF. The CDR3 coding sequence is TGCAGCGTTGAACGGTTCGACACTGAAGCTTTCTTT. Full variable domain (missing parts from reference TRBV29-1 and TRBJ1-1): SAVISQKPSRDICQRGTSLTIQCQVDSQVTMMFWYRQQPGQSLTLIATANQGSEATYESGFVIDKFPISRPNLTFSTLTVSNMSPEDSSIYLCSVERFDTEAFFGQGTRLTVV.